These T cell receptor beta chains were read from a single sample in a study of T cell responses to AZD1222 COVID-19 vaccine. Assay used: immunoSEQ multiplex PCR; TCRdb lists only in-frame clones, some missing. The sample includes roughly 120,000 clones, around nine tenths of them seen just once. Sequences were derived from peripheral blood, sampled 28 days after the second AZD1222 dose. Receptors were obtained from an adult who received the AZD1222 COVID-19 vaccine. Each CDR3 is given with its conserved first and last residue. A D gene is named only where the DNA matches it firmly. Clone size is not always given. Where it is, it says once, few, many or a class for expanded clones.

TRBV19,TRBJ2-7,TRBD1,-,TGTGCCAGTAAACCGCCCGACAGGGGAGAGCAGTACTTC,CASKPPDRGEQYF
TRBV5-7,TRBJ1-5,-,few,TGTGCCAGCAGCTTGGATCCCAGGGTAGGTCAGCCCCAGCATTTT,CASSLDPRVGQPQHF
TRBV20-1,TRBJ1-6,TRBD1,-,TGCAGTGCTAGTCCCGGGACAGCATCCCCAGGACGCTATAATTCACCCCTCCACTTT,CSASPGTASPGRYNSPLHF
TRBV7-2,TRBJ2-3,-,-,TGTGCCAGCAGCTCCTTGGTGGGGTTTGGGCAGTATTTT,CASSSLVGFGQYF
TRBV29-1,TRBJ2-3,-,-,TGCAGCGTTGAAGATCTCCACTCCCGAGCAGATACGCAGTATTTT,CSVEDLHSRADTQYF
TRBV5-1,TRBJ2-3,TRBD2,-,TGCGCCAGCAGCCCGGGGGGGACTAACACAGATACGCAGTATTTT,CASSPGGTNTDTQYF
TRBV7-9,TRBJ2-5,-,-,TGTGCCAGCAGTCCAGCTGAAGAGACCCAGTACTTC,CASSPAEETQYF
TRBV28,TRBJ1-2,-,few,TGTGCCAGCAGCTCCGGGGAGGGCAGGGCCGCCGGCTACACCTTC,CASSSGEGRAAGYTF
TRBV6-5,TRBJ1-1,-,-,TGTGCCAGCAGACGCTTCGAGAGGGGGACTGAAGCTTTCTTT,CASRRFERGTEAFF
TRBV6-5,TRBJ2-7,TRBD2,-,TGTGCCAGCAGTTACCGGGCTAGCGGGGAGGGCGAGCAGTACTTC,CASSYRASGEGEQYF
TRBV18,TRBJ2-2,-,-,TGTGCCAGCTCACCACTCTGGGACATAAACACCGGGGAGCTGTTTTTT,CASSPLWDINTGELFF
TRBV7-2,TRBJ2-3,TRBD1,-,TGTGCCAGCAGCTTGACTTCAGGGGGCCGCACAGATACGCAGTATTTT,CASSLTSGGRTDTQYF
TRBV7-7,TRBJ2-7,TRBD2,-,TGTGCCAGCAGCCCGGGACTAGCGGGAGGGTTGTACGAGCAGTACTTC,CASSPGLAGGLYEQYF
TRBV3-1/TRBV3-2,TRBJ1-2,-,-,TGTGCCAGCAGCCAAGCCGAGAACTATGGCTACACCTTC,CASSQAENYGYTF
TRBV19,TRBJ1-2,-,-,TGTGCCAGTAGTATGGAAGGGTCTCTGAACTATGGCTACACCTTC,CASSMEGSLNYGYTF
TRBV27,TRBJ2-3,-,-,TGTGCCAGCACTCAGATCGGTACACTCAACACAGATACGCAGTATTTT,CASTQIGTLNTDTQYF
TRBV5-4,TRBJ2-3,TRBD2,-,TGTGCCAGCAGCTTGCCCCCGACTAGCGGGGTAAGCACAGATACGCAGTATTTT,CASSLPPTSGVSTDTQYF
TRBV18,TRBJ1-2,-,-,TGTGCCAGCTCACCCCCCGGGAGCACACCTAACTATGGCTACACCTTC,CASSPPGSTPNYGYTF
TRBV4-2,TRBJ1-5,-,once,TGTGCCAGCAGCCAAGTTACCGGGGCCAACAATCAGCCCCAGCATTTT,CASSQVTGANNQPQHF
TRBV25-1,TRBJ1-5,-,-,TGTGCCAGCAGGGGACATATCGAAGATCAGCCCCAGCATTTT,CASRGHIEDQPQHF
TRBV7-8,TRBJ2-7,TRBD1,-,TGTGCCAGCAGCATTGAGGGGACAGACCCTTGGGACGAGCAGTACTTC,CASSIEGTDPWDEQYF
TRBV10-3,TRBJ1-6,-,-,TGTGCCTCTCAGCTCGGGGGCCATTCACCCCTCCACTTT,CASQLGGHSPLHF
TRBV6-4,TRBJ2-7,TRBD2,once,TGTGCCAGCAGTGACCCGTCTAGCGGGGGCCGACTTTCCTACGAGCAGTACTTC,CASSDPSSGGRLSYEQYF
TRBV28,TRBJ1-2,-,-,TGTGCCAGCAGTTTAGGACTGTCCTATGGCTACACCTTC,CASSLGLSYGYTF
TRBV27,TRBJ2-1,TRBD1,-,TGTGCCAGTTCTGGCAGGGGGCAGGGTGAGCAGTTCTTC,CASSGRGQGEQFF
TRBV7-2,TRBJ1-1,-,-,TGTGCCAGCAGCTCAGAGGTCGGGAGGGGGAACACTGAAGCTTTCTTT,CASSSEVGRGNTEAFF
TRBV9,TRBJ1-3,-,-,TGTGCCAGCAGCGTAGGGCACGTTGGAAACACCATATATTTT,CASSVGHVGNTIYF
TRBV20-1,TRBJ2-1,-,-,TGCAGTGCTAGAACCTACAATGAGCAGTTCTTC,CSARTYNEQFF
TRBV5-1,TRBJ2-3,-,-,TGCGCCAGCAGCTTTCTCGCTAGCACAGATACGCAGTATTTT,CASSFLASTDTQYF
TRBV7-3,TRBJ1-1,-,-,TGTGCCAGCAGCAAGGGGTGGGACACTGAAGCTTTCTTT,CASSKGWDTEAFF
TRBV27,TRBJ1-6,-,-,TGTGCCAGCAGTCCCCAGGGAGGGTATAATTCACCCCTCCACTTT,CASSPQGGYNSPLHF
TRBV13,TRBJ1-2,-,-,TGTGCCAGCAGCATCACGACGCTTAACTATGGCTACACCTTC,CASSITTLNYGYTF